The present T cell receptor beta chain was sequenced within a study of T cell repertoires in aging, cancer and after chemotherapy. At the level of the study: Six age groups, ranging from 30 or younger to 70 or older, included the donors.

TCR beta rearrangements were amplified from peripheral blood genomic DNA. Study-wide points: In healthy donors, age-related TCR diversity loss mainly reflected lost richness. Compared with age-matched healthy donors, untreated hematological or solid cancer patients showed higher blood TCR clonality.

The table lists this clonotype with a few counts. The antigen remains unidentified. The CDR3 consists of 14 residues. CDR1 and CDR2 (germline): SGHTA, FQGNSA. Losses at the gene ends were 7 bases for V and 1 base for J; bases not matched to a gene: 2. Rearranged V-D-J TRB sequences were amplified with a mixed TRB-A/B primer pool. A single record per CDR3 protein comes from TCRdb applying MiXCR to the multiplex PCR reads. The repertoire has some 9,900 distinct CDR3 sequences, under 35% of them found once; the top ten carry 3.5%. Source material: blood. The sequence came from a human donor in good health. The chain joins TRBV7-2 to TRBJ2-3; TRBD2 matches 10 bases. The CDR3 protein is CASNLAGGTDTQYF. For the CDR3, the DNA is TGTGCCAGCAATCTAGCGGGGGGCACAGATACGCAGTATTTT.